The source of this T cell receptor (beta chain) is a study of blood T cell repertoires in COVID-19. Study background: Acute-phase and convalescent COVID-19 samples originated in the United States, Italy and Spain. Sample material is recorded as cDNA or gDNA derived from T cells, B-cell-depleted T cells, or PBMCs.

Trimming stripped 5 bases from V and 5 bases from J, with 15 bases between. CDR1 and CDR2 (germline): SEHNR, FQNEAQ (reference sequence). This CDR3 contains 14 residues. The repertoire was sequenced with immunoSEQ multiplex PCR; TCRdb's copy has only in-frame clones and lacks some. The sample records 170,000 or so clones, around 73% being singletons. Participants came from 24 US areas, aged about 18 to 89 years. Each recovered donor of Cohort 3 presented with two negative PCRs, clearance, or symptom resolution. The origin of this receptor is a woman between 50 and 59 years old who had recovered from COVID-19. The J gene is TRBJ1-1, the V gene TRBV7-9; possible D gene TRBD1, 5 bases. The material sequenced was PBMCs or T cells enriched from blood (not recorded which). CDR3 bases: TGTGCCAGCAGCCTCGGAGGGGTCGGGACTGAAGCTTTCTTT. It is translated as CASSLGGVGTEAFF.